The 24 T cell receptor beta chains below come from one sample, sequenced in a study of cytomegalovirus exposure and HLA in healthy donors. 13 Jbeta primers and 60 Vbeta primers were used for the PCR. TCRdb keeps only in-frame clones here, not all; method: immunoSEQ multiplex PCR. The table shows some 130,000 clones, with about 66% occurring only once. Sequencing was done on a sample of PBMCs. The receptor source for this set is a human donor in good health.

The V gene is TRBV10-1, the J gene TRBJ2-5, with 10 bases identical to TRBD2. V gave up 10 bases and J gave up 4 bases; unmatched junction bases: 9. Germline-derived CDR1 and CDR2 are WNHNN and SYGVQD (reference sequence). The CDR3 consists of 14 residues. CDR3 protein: CATSPSGGGETQYF. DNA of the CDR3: TGCGCCACCTCCCCTAGCGGGGGCGGAGAGACCCAGTACTTC.

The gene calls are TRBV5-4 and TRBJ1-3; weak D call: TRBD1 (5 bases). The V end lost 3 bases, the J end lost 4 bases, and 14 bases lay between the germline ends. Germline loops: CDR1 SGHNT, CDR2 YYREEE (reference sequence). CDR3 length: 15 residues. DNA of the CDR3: TGTGCCAGCAGCTCAGGGTTCAACGCCGGAAACACCATATATTTT. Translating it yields CASSSGFNAGNTIYF.

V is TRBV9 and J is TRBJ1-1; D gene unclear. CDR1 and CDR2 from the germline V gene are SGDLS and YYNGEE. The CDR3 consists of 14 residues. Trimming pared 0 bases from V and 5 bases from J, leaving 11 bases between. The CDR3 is CASSVGRGGTEAFF. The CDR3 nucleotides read TGTGCCAGCAGCGTAGGGCGGGGTGGGACTGAAGCTTTCTTT.

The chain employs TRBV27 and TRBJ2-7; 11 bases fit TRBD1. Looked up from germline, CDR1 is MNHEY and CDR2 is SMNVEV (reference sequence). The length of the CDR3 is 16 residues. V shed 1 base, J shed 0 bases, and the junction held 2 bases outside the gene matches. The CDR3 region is CASSLLGTGGSYEQYF. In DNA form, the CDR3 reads TGTGCCAGCAGTTTATTGGGGACAGGGGGCTCCTACGAGCAGTACTTC.

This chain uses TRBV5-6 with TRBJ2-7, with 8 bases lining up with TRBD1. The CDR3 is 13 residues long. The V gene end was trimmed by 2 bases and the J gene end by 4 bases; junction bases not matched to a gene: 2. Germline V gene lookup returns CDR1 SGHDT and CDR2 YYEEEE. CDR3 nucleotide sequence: TGTGCCAGCAGCTTCAGGGGGCCTTACGAGCAGTACTTC. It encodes CASSFRGPYEQYF.

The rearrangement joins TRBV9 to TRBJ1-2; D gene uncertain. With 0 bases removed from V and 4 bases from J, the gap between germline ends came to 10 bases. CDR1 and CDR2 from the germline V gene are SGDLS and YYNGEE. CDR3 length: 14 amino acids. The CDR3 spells CASSVDGEIYGYTF. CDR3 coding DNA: TGTGCCAGCAGCGTAGACGGGGAGATCTATGGCTACACCTTC.

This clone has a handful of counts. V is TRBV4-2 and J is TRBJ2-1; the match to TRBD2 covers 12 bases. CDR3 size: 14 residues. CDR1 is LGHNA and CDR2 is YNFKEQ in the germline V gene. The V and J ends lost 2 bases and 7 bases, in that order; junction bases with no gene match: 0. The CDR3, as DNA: TGTGCCAGCAGCCAACTAGCGGGGGGGAATGAGCAGTTCTTC. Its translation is CASSQLAGGNEQFF.

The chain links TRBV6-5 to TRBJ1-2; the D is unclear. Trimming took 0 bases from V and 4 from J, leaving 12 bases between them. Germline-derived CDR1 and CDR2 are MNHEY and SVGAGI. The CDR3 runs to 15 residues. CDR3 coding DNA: TGTGCCAGCAGTTACTCGACCCCCGGAGGCTATGGCTACACCTTC. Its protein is CASSYSTPGGYGYTF.

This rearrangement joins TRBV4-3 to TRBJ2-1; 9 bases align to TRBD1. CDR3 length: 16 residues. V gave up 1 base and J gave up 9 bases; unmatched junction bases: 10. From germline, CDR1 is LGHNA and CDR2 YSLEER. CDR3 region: CASSQARDREGSEQFF. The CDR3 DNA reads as TGCGCCAGCAGCCAAGCTCGGGACAGGGAAGGGAGTGAGCAGTTCTTC.

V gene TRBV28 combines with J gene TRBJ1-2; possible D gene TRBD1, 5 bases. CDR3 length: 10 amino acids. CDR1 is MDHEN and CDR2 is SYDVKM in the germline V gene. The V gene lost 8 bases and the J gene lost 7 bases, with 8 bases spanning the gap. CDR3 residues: CASGHRGYTF. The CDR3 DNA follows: TGTGCCAGCGGACATCGTGGCTACACCTTC.

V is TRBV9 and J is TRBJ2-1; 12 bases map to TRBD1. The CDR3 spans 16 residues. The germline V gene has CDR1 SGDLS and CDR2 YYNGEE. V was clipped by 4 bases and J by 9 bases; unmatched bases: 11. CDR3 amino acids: CASSLGRDRGRGEQFF. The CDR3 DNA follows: TGTGCCAGCAGCTTGGGGAGGGACAGGGGGCGGGGTGAGCAGTTCTTC.

The CDR3 coding sequence is TGCAGTGCTAGCGTCGGCGAGCAGTACTTC. It yields the protein CSASVGEQYF. This chain joins TRBV20-1 and TRBJ2-7; D ambiguous. The CDR3 consists of 10 residues. CDR1 DFQATT and CDR2 SNEGSKA come from the germline V gene (reference sequence). Trimming shortened V by 3 bases and J by 6 bases, and 6 bases separated the two germline ends.

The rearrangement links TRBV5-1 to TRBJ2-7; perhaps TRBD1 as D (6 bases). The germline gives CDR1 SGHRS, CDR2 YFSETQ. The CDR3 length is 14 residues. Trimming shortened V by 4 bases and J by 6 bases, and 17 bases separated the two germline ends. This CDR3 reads CASSPAVVGGEQYF. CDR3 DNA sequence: TGCGCCAGCAGCCCCGCGGTCGTAGGGGGCGAGCAGTACTTC.

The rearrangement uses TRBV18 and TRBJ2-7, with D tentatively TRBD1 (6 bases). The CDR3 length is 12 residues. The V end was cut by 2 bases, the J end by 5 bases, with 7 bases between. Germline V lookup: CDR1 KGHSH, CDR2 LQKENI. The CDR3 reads CASSPKGDEQYF. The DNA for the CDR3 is TGTGCCAGCTCACCAAAGGGGGACGAGCAGTACTTC.

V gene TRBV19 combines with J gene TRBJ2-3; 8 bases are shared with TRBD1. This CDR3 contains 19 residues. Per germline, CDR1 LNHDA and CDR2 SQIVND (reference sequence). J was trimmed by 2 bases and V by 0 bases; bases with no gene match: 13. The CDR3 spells CASSIDSPRGQLSTDTQYF. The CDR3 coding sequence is TGTGCCAGTAGTATAGATTCCCCCAGGGGGCAACTCTCCACAGATACGCAGTATTTT.

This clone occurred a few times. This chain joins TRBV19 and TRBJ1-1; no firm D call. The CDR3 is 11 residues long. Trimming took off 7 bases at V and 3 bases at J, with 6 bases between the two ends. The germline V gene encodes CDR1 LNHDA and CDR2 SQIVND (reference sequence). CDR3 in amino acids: CASTVDTEAFF. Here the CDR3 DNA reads TGTGCCAGTACGGTGGACACTGAAGCTTTCTTT.

The CDR3 sequence is CASSLLSSGTEAFF. CDR3 DNA sequence: TGTGCCAGCAGCTTACTCTCTTCAGGCACTGAAGCTTTCTTT. The J gene is TRBJ1-1, the V gene TRBV7-8; D gene uncertain. From germline, CDR1 is SGHVS and CDR2 FQNEAQ. CDR3 length: 14 amino acids. V gave up 2 bases and J gave up 4 bases, with 11 bases separating them.

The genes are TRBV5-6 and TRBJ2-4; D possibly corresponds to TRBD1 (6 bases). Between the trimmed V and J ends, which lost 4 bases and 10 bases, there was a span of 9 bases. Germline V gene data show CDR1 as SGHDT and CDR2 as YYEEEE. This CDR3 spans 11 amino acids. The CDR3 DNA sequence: TGTGCCAGCAGCCTGGGGACAATTCAGTACTTC. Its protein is CASSLGTIQYF. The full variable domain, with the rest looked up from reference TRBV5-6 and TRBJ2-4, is DAGVTQSPTHLIKTRGQQVTLRCSPKSGHDTVSWYQQALGQGPQFIFQYYEEEERQRGNFPDRFSGHQFPNYSSELNVNALLLGDSALYLCASSLGTIQYFGAGTRLSVL.

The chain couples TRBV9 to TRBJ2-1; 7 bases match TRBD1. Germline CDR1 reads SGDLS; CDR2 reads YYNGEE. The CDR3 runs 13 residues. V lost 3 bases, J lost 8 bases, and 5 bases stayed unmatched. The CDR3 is CASSEGDRYEQFF. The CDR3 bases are TGTGCCAGCAGCGAGGGGGACAGATATGAGCAGTTCTTC.

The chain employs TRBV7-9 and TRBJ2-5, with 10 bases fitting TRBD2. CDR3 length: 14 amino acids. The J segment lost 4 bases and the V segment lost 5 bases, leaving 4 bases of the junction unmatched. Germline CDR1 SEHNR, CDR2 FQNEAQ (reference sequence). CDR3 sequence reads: CASSHSGRPETQYF. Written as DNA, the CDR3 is TGTGCCAGCAGCCATAGCGGGAGGCCAGAGACCCAGTACTTC.

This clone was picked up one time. As DNA, the CDR3 is TGTGCCAGCAGCCCAGTTCTTAGCGGGAGTGTTCCAGATACGCAGTATTTT. Translation: CASSPVLSGSVPDTQYF. V gene TRBV7-6 combines with J gene TRBJ2-3; 9 positions match TRBD2. CDR1 is SGHVS and CDR2 is FNYEAQ in the germline V gene. V lost 5 bases to trimming and J lost 4 bases; unmatched junction nucleotides: 13. The CDR3 totals 17 residues.

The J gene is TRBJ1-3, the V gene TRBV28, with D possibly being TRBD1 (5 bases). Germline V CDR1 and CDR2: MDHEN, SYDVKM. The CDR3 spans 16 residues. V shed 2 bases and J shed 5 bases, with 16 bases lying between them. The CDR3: CASSLVDSLSRNTIYF. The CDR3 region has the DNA TGTGCCAGCAGTTTAGTTGACAGCCTCTCGAGAAACACCATATATTTT.

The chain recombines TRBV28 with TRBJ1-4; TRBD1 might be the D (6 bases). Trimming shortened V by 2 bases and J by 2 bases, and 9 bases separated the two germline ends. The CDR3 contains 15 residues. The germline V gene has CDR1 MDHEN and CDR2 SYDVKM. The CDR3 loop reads CASSLLQGTNEKLFF. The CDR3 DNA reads TGTGCCAGCAGTTTACTGCAGGGGACTAATGAAAAACTGTTTTTT.

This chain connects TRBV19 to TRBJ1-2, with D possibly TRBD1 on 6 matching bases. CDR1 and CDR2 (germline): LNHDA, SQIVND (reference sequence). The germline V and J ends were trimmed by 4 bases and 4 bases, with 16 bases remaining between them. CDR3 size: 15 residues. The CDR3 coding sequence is TGTGCCAGTAGTACGGACAGCTCCCGGGGCTATGGCTACACCTTC. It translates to CASSTDSSRGYGYTF.